What follows is one T cell receptor (beta chain) and its context. The CDR3 runs 14 residues. Germline lookup yields CDR1 MNHNS and CDR2 SASEGT. V was trimmed by 7 bases and J by 0 bases, leaving 11 bases between them. The entry originates in a study of cytomegalovirus exposure and HLA in healthy donors. PCR amplification relied on 60 Vbeta primers (plus 13 Jbeta primers). Here immunoSEQ multiplex PCR was the method, and the copy in TCRdb shows in-frame clones only, minus some. The repertoire has approximately 100,000 clones, about 70% of them found once; the top ten carry less than 3.5%. The sample taken for sequencing was PBMCs. The sequence was obtained from a man over 45 in good health and CMV-seropositive. V usage is TRBV6-1 and J usage is TRBJ2-3; TRBD1 might be the D (5 bases). The CDR3 DNA reads as TGTGCCAGCACCTCTGACAGAAGCACAGATACGCAGTATTTT. It encodes CASTSDRSTDTQYF.